This TCR beta chain was recorded in a study of T cells in Graves' hyperthyroidism and ophthalmopathy. Study results and caveats: Blood also contained most expanded thyroid clonotypes above 0.001. From stable hyperthyroidism, ophthalmopathy was separated by a 13 V-J model.

Pregnant or lactating patients were excluded, as were those with uncontrolled infection or other autoimmune disease. Each diagnosis was grounded in clinical symptoms, serum thyroxine and TRAb, thyroid ultrasound, and orbital computed tomography. This clonotype has only a few counts. Its specificity is unknown. Regions amplified from RNA transcripts were the TCR beta CDR3 regions. Carried out on the TCR CDR3, a first-round RT-PCR used the HTBI primer set. TCRdb re-derived calls from the multiplex PCR reads in MiXCR, one entry per CDR3 protein. Of about 640,000 distinct CDR3 sequences in the sample, about 45% were seen once. CDR3 length: 15 residues. Trimming left V 1 base short and J 0 bases short, with 12 bases between. Germline loops: CDR1 SQVTM, CDR2 ANQGSEA.

This clonotype was obtained from an adult man with Graves' disease, either hyperthyroidism or ophthalmopathy (not recorded which). Specimen: peripheral blood or thyroid tissue (not recorded which). The chain links TRBV29-1 to TRBJ1-1; D uncertain. CDR3 protein: CSVEVTVRMNTEAFF. CDR3 in DNA: TGCAGCGTTGAAGTTACAGTTCGGATGAACACTGAAGCTTTCTTT.